One and the same sample provided the 10 T cell receptor beta chains below, sequenced in a study of CD8 T cells in Susac syndrome. Random-hexamer reverse transcription was applied to about 0.5 to 1 ug RNA. TCRdb processed the immunoSEQ multiplex PCR reads anew with MiXCR; each CDR3 protein has one entry. Of over 100,000 distinct CDR3 sequences listed, around 97% are singletons. What was sequenced was CD4+ T cells from PBMCs. The receptors shown here come from a human donor in good health.

The chain uses TRBV18 and TRBJ2-7, with 7 bases identical to TRBD1. CDR1 and CDR2 (germline): KGHSH, LQKENI. V gave up 1 base and J gave up 5 bases; unmatched junction bases: 17. This CDR3 comprises 18 residues. The CDR3 loop is CASSPQGARRQGGDEQYF. CDR3 DNA sequence: TGTGCCAGCTCACCACAGGGCGCTCGGCGACAGGGCGGCGACGAGCAGTACTTC.

This chain joins TRBV29-1 and TRBJ2-7; 7 bases match TRBD1. V shed 5 bases, J shed 3 bases, and the junction held 4 bases outside the gene matches. CDR1 and CDR2 from the germline V gene are SQVTM and ANQGSEA. The CDR3 runs 12 residues. CDR3 protein: CSVMGQIYEQYF. In nucleotides, the CDR3 is TGCAGCGTTATGGGACAGATCTACGAGCAGTACTTC.

The V gene is TRBV5-1, the J gene TRBJ1-4; D not resolved. The CDR3 sequence is 15 residues long. In germline, CDR1 is SGHRS, CDR2 YFSETQ. V dropped 5 bases and J dropped 5 bases, with 16 bases sitting between them. The CDR3 loop is CASRFEGNTNEKLFF. The CDR3 DNA is TGCGCCAGCAGATTCGAAGGGAACACAAATGAAAAACTGTTTTTT.

In this sample, this clonotype turned up once. The J gene is TRBJ1-1, the V gene TRBV9; D might be TRBD1 (5 bases). Per the germline V gene, CDR1 is SGDLS and CDR2 is YYNGEE. V was pared by 4 bases and J by 4 bases, with 17 bases between. The CDR3 spans 15 residues. The CDR3 reads CASSPSGVVGTEAFF. The CDR3 DNA is TGTGCCAGCAGCCCCTCGGGGGTGGTCGGCACTGAAGCTTTCTTT.

The chain is built from TRBV9 and TRBJ2-5; the match to TRBD2 covers 7 bases. Trimming at V came to 3 bases and at J to 5 bases, leaving 10 bases not matched to a gene. CDR3 length: 15 residues. The germline V gene encodes CDR1 SGDLS and CDR2 YYNGEE. The CDR3 bases are TGTGCCAGCAGCGGGGAGGGGCGAGTCGGCGAGACCCAGTACTTC. It encodes CASSGEGRVGETQYF.

This clonotype was counted a single time. The chain links TRBV14 to TRBJ2-5; 11 bases agree with TRBD2. Germline trimming cut 0 bases from V and 4 bases from J; bases unmatched to any gene: 10. CDR3 length equals 18 residues. Per germline, CDR1 SGHDN and CDR2 FVKESK. DNA of the CDR3: TGTGCCAGCAGCCAAGAAGCTCCTCTAGCGGGAGGAGGAGAGACCCAGTACTTC. It codes for CASSQEAPLAGGGETQYF.

V is TRBV5-4 and J is TRBJ2-1; D is undetermined. Germline V gene lookup returns CDR1 SGHNT and CDR2 YYREEE (reference sequence). The CDR3 covers 13 residues. The V and J ends lost 0 bases and 10 bases respectively, with 11 bases between them. CDR3 in DNA: TGTGCCAGCAGCTTGGTAGGTACACCCGAGCAGTTCTTC. Its protein is CASSLVGTPEQFF.

The chain is built from TRBV9 and TRBJ1-5; D not certain. Trimming took off 1 base at V and 1 base at J, with 9 bases between the two ends. The CDR3 runs to 15 residues. Germline values: CDR1 SGDLS, CDR2 YYNGEE. The DNA of the CDR3 is TGTGCCAGCAGCGTATATCCGGAGAGCAATCAGCCCCAGCATTTT. Its translation: CASSVYPESNQPQHF.

The chain has TRBV5-1 and TRBJ2-3; D uncertain. CDR1 is SGHRS and CDR2 is YFSETQ in the germline V gene. CDR3 length equals 14 residues. V shed 10 bases and J shed 2 bases, with 17 bases lying between them. CDR3 amino acids: CAGSEGTATDTQYF. The CDR3, as DNA: TGCGCCGGCTCCGAAGGAACAGCCACAGATACGCAGTATTTT.

The rearrangement joins TRBV25-1 to TRBJ2-5; 7 bases agree with TRBD1. Germline assignment: CDR1 MGHDK and CDR2 SYGVNS. The CDR3 is 14 residues long. V dropped 1 base and J dropped 5; count of bases not matched to a gene: 4. The CDR3, as DNA: TGTGCCAGCAGTGAATGGGGCAGGGGGGAGACCCAGTACTTC. Its protein is CASSEWGRGETQYF.